This T cell receptor beta chain emerged from a study of T cell changes during pregnancy in multiple sclerosis. The CDR3 runs to 14 residues. The V end was cut by 5 bases, the J end by 7 bases, with 17 bases between. Germline V gene data show CDR1 as SGHAT and CDR2 as FQNNGV. Some clones are missing from TCRdb's copy, which holds only in-frame ones; the method was immunoSEQ multiplex PCR. The repertoire consists of some 71,000 clones, with roughly 94% occurring once and the leading ten covering more than 1.1%. This clonotype was sampled from a female donor with multiple sclerosis, enrolled in a pregnancy study. The chain employs TRBV11-2 and TRBJ1-1; perhaps TRBD1 as D (6 bases). Sequenced material: peripheral blood, taken after pregnancy. CDR3 nucleotides: TGTGCCAGCAGCCACATGACAGGAATGATTGAAGCTTTCTTT. Protein product: CASSHMTGMIEAFF.